Shown below are 3 T cell receptor beta chains from a single sample sequenced in a study of vaccination and CD4 T cells after COVID-19. Treatment of the sample: roughly 10-day PBMC culture with coronavirus spike peptide pools or control peptides (ViraFEST assay). The Oncomine TCR Beta short-read assay was applied to DNA of cultured CD4+ T cells. TCRdb used MiXCR to reprocess the PCR reads, holding one entry per CDR3 protein. The sample includes about 25,000 distinct CDR3 sequences, 45% to 50% of them seen just once. Their cognate antigens are unknown. The sequenced material came from CD4+ T cells from blood, cultured in vitro. The receptors were sampled from a human donor who had recovered from COVID-19.

This rearrangement joins TRBV19 to TRBJ2-7, with 14 nucleotides matching TRBD2. Germline assignment: CDR1 LNHDA and CDR2 SQIVND (reference sequence). CDR3 length equals 16 residues. Trimming removed 4 bases from V and 5 bases from J; junction bases left unmatched: 7. Here the CDR3 reads CASSTKTSGREHEQYF. In DNA, the CDR3 is TGTGCCAGTAGTACCAAGACTAGCGGGAGGGAGCACGAGCAGTACTTC.

V usage is TRBV6-5 and J usage is TRBJ1-2, with D tentatively TRBD1 (6 bases). Germline V gives CDR1 MNHEY, CDR2 SVGAGI. The length of the CDR3 is 16 residues. Trimming took off 4 bases at V and 3 bases at J, with 18 bases between the two ends. Here the CDR3 DNA reads TGTGCCAGCAGTTCCGTACGGGGGCGATCGGACTATGGCTACACCTTC. Its translation: CASSSVRGRSDYGYTF.

This sequence joins TRBV2 and TRBJ1-3; D perhaps matches TRBD1 (5 bases). The ends were cut back, 8 bases at V and 6 bases at J, with 17 bases in the middle. This CDR3 has 14 amino acids. Per the germline V gene, CDR1 is SNHLY and CDR2 is FYNNEI. CDR3 DNA: TGTGCCAGCGCCCCGGGACCTTATTCAAACACCATATATTTT. Translation gives CASAPGPYSNTIYF.